This T cell receptor beta chain was recorded in a study of PD-L1 blockade in urothelial cancer. Study background: Study patients had been treated with 0 to 3 previous chemotherapy regimens. Study-level points and caveats: Pretreatment clonality of the blood TCR repertoire below the median was predictive of superior survival. Tumor-associated TCR clones expanded more in blood at 3 weeks in patients with durable benefit.

Sample time point: pretreatment peripheral blood. Remarks on this clone: Its specificity is unknown.

The templates were synthetic TCR analogs, and they were spiked into each PCR. The protocol was immunoSEQ multiplex PCR, while the TCRdb copy is restricted to in-frame clones and leaves out a portion. This table has about 63,000 clones, roughly 76% appearing once. The ends lost 4 bases at V and 8 bases at J; junction bases unmatched: 14. The germline CDR1 and CDR2 sequences are SGDLS and YYNGEE. The CDR3 loop spans 15 amino acids. This TCR derives from a man between 65 and 79 years old with urothelial cancer. V usage is TRBV9 and J usage is TRBJ1-2; the match to TRBD1 covers 7 bases. Sequences were derived from PBMCs, sampled around atezolizumab (anti-PD-L1) treatment. CDR3 DNA sequence: TGTGCCAGCAGCCTGTCGACAGGGCTGGGTGGAGGCTACACCTTC. Amino acids: CASSLSTGLGGGYTF.